This T cell receptor beta chain was retrieved from a study of CD4+ T cells in melanoma. About this clone: Its antigen remains unknown.

This CDR3 is 14 amino acids long. Trimming took 4 bases from V and 2 from J, leaving 10 bases between them. Germline CDR1 is MNHEY and CDR2 is SMNVEV (reference sequence). Findings of the study overall: A reported correlation linked neoantigen-specific CD4+ T cells to CD8+, macrophage and B cell function.

The table came from immunoSEQ multiplex PCR; TCRdb's copy has only in-frame clones and leaves some out. This sample yields about 50,000 clones, of which roughly nine tenths are seen a single time; approximately 10% belongs to the top ten. The specimen sequenced was peripheral blood. The receptor was derived from a human donor with melanoma. The chain carries TRBV27 and TRBJ2-3, with D tentatively TRBD2 (6 bases). The CDR3 DNA reads as TGTGCCAGCAGTTCGGGGACTTACACAGATACGCAGTATTTT. Its translation is CASSSGTYTDTQYF.